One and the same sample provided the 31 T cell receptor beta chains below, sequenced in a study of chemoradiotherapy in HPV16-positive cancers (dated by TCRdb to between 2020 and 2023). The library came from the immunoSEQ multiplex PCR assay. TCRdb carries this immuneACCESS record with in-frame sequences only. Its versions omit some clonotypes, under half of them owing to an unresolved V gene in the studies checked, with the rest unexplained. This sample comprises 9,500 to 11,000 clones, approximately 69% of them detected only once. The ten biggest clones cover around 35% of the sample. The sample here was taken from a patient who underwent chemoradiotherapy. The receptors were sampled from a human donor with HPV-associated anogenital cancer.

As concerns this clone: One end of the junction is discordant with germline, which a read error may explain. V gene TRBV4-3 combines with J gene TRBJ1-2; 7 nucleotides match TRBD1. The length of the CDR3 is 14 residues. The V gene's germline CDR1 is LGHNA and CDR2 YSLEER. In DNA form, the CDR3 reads TGCGCCAGCAGCGTCAGACAGGGAGGCTATGGCCACACCTTC. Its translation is CASSVRQGGYGHTF.

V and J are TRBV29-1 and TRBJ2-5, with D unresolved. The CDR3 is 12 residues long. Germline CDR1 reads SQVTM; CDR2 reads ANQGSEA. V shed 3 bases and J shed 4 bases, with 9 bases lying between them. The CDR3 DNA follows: TGCAGCGTTGATGGGTTCGGAGAGACCCAGTACTTC. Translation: CSVDGFGETQYF.

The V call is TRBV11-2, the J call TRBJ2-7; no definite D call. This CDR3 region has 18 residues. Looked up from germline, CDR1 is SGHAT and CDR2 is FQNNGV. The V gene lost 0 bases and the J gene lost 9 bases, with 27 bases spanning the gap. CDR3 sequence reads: CASSLDLRAARRLSVQYV. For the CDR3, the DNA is TGTGCCAGCAGCTTAGATCTCCGGGCAGCTAGGCGTCTAAGTGTGCAGTACGTC.

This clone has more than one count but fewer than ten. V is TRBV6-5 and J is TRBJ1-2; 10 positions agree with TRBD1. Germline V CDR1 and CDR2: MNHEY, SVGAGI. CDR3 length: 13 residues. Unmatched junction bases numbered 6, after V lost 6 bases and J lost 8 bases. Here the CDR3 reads CASRRQGAEGYTF. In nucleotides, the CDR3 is TGTGCCAGCAGAAGACAGGGGGCGGAAGGCTACACCTTC.

CDR3 sequence (DNA): TGTGCCAGCAGCTGGGGCTCTGGAAACACCATATATTTT. Encoded protein: CASSWGSGNTIYF. The chain uses TRBV11-3 and TRBJ1-3; D unresolved. Per the germline V gene, CDR1 is SGHNT and CDR2 is YENEEA. V was trimmed by 4 bases and J by 0 bases, leaving 4 bases between them. The CDR3 is made up of 13 amino acids.

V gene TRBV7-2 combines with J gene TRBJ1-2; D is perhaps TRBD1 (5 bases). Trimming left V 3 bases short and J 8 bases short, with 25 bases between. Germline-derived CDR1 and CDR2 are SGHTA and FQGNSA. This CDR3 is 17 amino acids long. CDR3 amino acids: CASSFLVADISQRGYTF. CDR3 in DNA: TGTGCCAGCAGCTTCTTAGTGGCGGACATCTCCCAGAGGGGCTACACCTTC. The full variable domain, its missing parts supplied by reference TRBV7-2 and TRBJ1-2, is GAGVSQSPSNKVTEKGKDVELRCDPISGHTALYWYRQSLGQGLEFLIYFQGNSAPDKSGLPSDRFSAERTGGSVSTLTIQRTQQEDSAVYLCASSFLVADISQRGYTFGSGTRLTVV.

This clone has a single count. As DNA, the CDR3 is TGTGCCTGGAGTGTTGTGGGTATGAACACTGAAGCTTTCTTT. Translation gives CAWSVVGMNTEAFF. The V and J genes are TRBV30 and TRBJ1-1; D gene ambiguous. With 0 bases removed from V and 0 bases from J, the gap between germline ends came to 8 bases. CDR3 length: 14 amino acids. Germline V gene lookup returns CDR1 GTSNPN and CDR2 SVGIG (reference sequence).

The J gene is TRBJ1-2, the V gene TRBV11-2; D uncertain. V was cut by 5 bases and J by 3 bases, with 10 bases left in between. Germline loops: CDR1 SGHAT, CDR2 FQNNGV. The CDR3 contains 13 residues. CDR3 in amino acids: CASSPGEYYGYTF. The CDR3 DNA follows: TGTGCCAGCAGCCCCGGGGAGTACTATGGCTACACCTTC.

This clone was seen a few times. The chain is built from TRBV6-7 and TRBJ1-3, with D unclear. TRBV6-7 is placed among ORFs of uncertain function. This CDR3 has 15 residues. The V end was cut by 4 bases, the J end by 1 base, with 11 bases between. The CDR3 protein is CASSWTAASGNTIYF. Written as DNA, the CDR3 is TGTGCCAGCAGTTGGACCGCAGCTTCTGGAAACACCATATATTTT.

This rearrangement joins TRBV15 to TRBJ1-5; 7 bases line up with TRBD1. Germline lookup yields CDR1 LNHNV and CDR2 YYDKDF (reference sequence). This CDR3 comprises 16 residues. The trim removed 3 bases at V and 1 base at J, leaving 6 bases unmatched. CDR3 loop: CATSSRQGWSNQPQHF. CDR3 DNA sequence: TGTGCCACCAGCAGCCGACAGGGATGGAGCAATCAGCCCCAGCATTTT.

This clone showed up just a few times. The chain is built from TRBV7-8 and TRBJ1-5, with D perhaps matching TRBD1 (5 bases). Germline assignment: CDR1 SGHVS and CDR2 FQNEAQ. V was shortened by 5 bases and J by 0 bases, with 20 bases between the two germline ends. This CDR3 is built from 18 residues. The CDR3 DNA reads TGTGCCAGCAGCCCCGGGGGAGGGTGGGGCTATAGCAATCAGCCCCAGCATTTT. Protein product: CASSPGGGWGYSNQPQHF.

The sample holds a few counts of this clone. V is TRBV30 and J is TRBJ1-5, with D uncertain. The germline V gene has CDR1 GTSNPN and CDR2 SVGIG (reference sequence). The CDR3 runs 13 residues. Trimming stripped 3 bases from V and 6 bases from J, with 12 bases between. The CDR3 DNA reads TGTGCCTGGAGCAAGGGCGAGGGTCAGCCCCAGCATTTT. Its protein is CAWSKGEGQPQHF. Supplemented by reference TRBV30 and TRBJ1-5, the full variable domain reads SQTIHQWPATLVQPVGSPLSLECTVEGTSNPNLYWYRQAAGRGLQLLFYSVGIGQISSEVPQNLSASRPQDRQFILSSKKLLLSDSGFYLCAWSKGEGQPQHFGDGTRLSIL.

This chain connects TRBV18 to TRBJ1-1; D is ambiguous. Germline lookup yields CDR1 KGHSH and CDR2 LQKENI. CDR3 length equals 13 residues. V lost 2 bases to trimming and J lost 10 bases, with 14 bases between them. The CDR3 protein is CASSPSKTVIAFF. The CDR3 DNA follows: TGTGCCAGCTCACCATCGAAAACAGTGATAGCTTTCTTT.

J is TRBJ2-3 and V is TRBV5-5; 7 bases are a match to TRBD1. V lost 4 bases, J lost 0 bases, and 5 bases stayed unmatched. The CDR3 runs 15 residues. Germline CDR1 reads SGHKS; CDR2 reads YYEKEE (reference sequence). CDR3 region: CASSTTGPSTDTQYF. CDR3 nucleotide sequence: TGTGCCAGCAGCACGACAGGGCCTAGCACAGATACGCAGTATTTT.

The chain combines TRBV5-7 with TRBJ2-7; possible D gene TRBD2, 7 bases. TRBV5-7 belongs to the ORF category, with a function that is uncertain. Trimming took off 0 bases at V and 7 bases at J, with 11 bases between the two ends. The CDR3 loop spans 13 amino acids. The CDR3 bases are TGTGCCAGCAGCTTGGAAGGGGGGGTGGAGCAGTACGTC. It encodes CASSLEGGVEQYV.

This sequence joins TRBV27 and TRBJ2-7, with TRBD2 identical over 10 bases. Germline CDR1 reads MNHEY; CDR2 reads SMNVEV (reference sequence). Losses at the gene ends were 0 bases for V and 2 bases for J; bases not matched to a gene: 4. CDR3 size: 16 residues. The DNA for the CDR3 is TGTGCCAGCAGTTTATCCCTAGCGGGGGAACCCTACGAGCAGTACGTC. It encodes CASSLSLAGEPYEQYV.

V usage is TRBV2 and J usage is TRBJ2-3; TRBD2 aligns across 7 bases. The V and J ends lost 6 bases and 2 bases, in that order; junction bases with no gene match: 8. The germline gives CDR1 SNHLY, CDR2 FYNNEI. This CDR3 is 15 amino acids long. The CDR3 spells CASRFTSVITDTQYF. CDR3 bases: TGTGCCAGCAGATTCACTAGCGTTATCACAGATACGCAGTATTTT.

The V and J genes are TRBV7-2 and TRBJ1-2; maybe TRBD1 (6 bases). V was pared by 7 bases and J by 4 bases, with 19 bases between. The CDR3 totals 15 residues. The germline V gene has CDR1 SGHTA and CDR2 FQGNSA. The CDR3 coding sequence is TGTGCCAGCACGACCCAACAGGGCCGAAGCTATGGCTACACCTTC. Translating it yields CASTTQQGRSYGYTF.

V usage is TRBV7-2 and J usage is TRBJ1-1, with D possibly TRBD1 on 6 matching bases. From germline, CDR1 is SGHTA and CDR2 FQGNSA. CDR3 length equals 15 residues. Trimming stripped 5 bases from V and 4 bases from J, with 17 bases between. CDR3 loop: CASSPNRVLGTEAFF. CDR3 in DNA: TGTGCCAGCAGCCCTAACAGGGTGTTAGGCACTGAAGCTTTCTTT.

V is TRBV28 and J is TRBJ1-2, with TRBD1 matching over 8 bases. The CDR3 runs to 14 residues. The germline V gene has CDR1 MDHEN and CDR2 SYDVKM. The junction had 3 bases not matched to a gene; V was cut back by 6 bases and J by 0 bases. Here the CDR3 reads CASRQGGANYGYTF. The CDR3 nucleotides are TGTGCCAGCAGACAGGGGGGAGCTAACTATGGCTACACCTTC.

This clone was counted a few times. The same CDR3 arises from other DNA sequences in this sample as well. CDR3 residues: CASSGQGAYEQYF. For the CDR3, the DNA is TGTGCCAGCAGCGGACAAGGGGCCTACGAGCAGTACTTC. The chain employs TRBV9 and TRBJ2-7; tentatively, D is TRBD1 (5 bases). Trimming stripped 3 bases from V and 2 bases from J, with 9 bases between. Germline loops: CDR1 SGDLS, CDR2 YYNGEE. The CDR3 has 13 amino acids.

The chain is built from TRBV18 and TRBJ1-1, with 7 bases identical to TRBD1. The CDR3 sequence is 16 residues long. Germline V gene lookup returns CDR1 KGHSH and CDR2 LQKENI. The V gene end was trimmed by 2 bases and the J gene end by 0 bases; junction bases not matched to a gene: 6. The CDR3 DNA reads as TGTGCCAGCTCACCAAGGACAGGAACGTTGAACACTGAAGCTTTCTTT. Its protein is CASSPRTGTLNTEAFF.

CDR3 nucleotides: TGTGCCAGCAGTAAGGGACAGGGGGGAGGGTACCGGAACACTGAAGCTTTCTTT. It yields the protein CASSKGQGGGYRNTEAFF. This chain links TRBV28 with TRBJ1-1; 11 bases agree with TRBD1. Germline lookup yields CDR1 MDHEN and CDR2 SYDVKM. J gave up 1 base and V 5 bases, and 12 bases lay outside the gene matches. The CDR3 is made up of 18 amino acids.

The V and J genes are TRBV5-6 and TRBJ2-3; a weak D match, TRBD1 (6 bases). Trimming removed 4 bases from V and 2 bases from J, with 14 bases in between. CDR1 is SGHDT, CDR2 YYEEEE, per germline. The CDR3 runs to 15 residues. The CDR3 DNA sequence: TGTGCCAGCAGCCCCACAGGGTTGATCACAGATACGCAGTATTTT. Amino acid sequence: CASSPTGLITDTQYF.

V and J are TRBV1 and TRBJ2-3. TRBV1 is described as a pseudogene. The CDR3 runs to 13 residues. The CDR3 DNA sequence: TGCACCAGCAGACGGGGACCGATGGATACGCAGTATTTT. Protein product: CTSRRGPMDTQYF.

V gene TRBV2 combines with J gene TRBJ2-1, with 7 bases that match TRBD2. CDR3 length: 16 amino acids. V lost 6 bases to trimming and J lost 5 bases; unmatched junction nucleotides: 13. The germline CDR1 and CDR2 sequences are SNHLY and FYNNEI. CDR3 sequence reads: CASRPTWLAEDNEQFF. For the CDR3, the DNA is TGTGCCAGCAGGCCCACGTGGCTAGCGGAAGACAATGAGCAGTTCTTC.

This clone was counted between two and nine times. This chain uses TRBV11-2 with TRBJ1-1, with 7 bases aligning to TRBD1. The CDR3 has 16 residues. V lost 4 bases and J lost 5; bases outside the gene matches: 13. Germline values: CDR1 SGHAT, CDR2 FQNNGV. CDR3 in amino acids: CASSSAAQGRGTEAFF. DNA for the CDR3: TGTGCCAGCAGCTCTGCGGCACAGGGGAGAGGTACTGAAGCTTTCTTT.

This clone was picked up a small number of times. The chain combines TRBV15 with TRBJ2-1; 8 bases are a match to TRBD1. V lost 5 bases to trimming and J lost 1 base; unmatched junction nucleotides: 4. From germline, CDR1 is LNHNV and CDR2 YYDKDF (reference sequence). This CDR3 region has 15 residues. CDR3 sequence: CATSSDRESYNEQFF. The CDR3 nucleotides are TGTGCCACCAGCTCGGACAGGGAATCCTACAATGAGCAGTTCTTC. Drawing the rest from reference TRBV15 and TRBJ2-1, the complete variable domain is DAMVIQNPRYQVTQFGKPVTLSCSQTLNHNVMYWYQQKSSQAPKLLFHYYDKDFNNEADTPDNFQSRRPNTSFCFLDIRSPGLGDTAMYLCATSSDRESYNEQFFGPGTRLTVL.

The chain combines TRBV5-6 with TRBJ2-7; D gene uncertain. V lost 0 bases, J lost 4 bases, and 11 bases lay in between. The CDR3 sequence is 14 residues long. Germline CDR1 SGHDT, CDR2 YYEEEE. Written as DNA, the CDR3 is TGTGCCAGCAGCTTGGTTCGCGGAAGGTACGAGCAGTACGTC. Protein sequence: CASSLVRGRYEQYV.

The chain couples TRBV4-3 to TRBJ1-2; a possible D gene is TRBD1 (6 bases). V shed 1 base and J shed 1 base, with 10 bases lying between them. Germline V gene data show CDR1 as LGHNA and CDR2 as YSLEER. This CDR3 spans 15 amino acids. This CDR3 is CASSQGEGVNYGYTF. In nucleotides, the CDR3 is TGCGCCAGCAGCCAAGGAGAGGGGGTTAACTATGGCTACACCTTC.

The DNA for the CDR3 is TGTGCCAGTAGTCCTTACGATAGCTTGAGGGGTCAGCCCCAGCATTTT. It codes for CASSPYDSLRGQPQHF. The V call is TRBV19, the J call TRBJ1-5; tentative D call: TRBD1 (5 bases). The V gene's germline CDR1 is LNHDA and CDR2 SQIVND (reference sequence). The V and J ends lost 5 bases and 6 bases respectively, with 20 bases between them. The CDR3 loop spans 16 amino acids.